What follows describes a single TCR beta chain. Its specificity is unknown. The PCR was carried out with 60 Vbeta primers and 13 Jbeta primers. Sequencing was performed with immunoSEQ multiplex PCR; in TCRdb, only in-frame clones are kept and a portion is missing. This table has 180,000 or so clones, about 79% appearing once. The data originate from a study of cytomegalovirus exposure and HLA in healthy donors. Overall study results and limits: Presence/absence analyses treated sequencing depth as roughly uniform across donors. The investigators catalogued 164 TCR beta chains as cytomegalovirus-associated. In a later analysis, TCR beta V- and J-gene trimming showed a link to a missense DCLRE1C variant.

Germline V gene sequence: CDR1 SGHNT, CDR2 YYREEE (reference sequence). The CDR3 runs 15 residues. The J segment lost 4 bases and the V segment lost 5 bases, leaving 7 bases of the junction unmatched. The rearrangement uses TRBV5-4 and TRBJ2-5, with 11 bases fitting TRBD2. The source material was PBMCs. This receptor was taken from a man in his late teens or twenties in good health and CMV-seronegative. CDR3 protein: CASSYLAGGGETQYF. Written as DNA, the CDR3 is TGTGCCAGCAGTTATTTAGCGGGGGGGGGAGAGACCCAGTACTTC.